Following are 14 T cell receptor beta chains from one sample sequenced in a study of T cells in Graves' hyperthyroidism and ophthalmopathy. There were TCR beta CDR3 regions amplified from RNA transcripts. The HTBI primer set drove a first-round RT-PCR of the TCR CDR3. TCRdb reprocessed the multiplex PCR reads via MiXCR and lists one record per CDR3 protein. The sample carries hundreds of thousands of distinct CDR3 sequences, approximately 15% recorded once. The source material was blood. The receptor set was obtained from a woman aged 18-29 years with Graves' hyperthyroidism.

V and J are TRBV24-1 and TRBJ2-7, with D maybe TRBD1 (5 bases). Looked up from germline, CDR1 is KGHDR and CDR2 is SFDVKD. The CDR3 runs to 13 residues. Trimming shortened V by 3 bases and J by 3 bases, and 8 bases separated the two germline ends. CDR3: CATSDTGFYEQYF. The CDR3 DNA reads TGTGCCACCAGTGATACAGGCTTCTACGAGCAGTACTTC.

The table lists this clonotype with many counts. This chain links TRBV4-2 with TRBJ2-3, with TRBD2 matching over 14 bases. The CDR3 has 18 amino acids. Germline lookup yields CDR1 LGHNA and CDR2 YNFKEQ. After removal of 1 base from V and 3 bases from J, the junction contained 6 bases not matched to a gene. The CDR3 DNA sequence: TGTGCCAGCAGCCAAGCCGGGACTAGCGGGAGTTGGACAGATACGCAGTATTTT. Protein product: CASSQAGTSGSWTDTQYF.

This clonotype was seen at least ten times. The rearrangement links TRBV28 to TRBJ2-7; D possibly corresponds to TRBD1 (6 bases). This CDR3 region has 14 residues. Looked up from germline, CDR1 is MDHEN and CDR2 is SYDVKM. Trimming took 8 bases from V and 9 from J, leaving 23 bases between them. CDR3 sequence reads: CASRTTGWRVWQYF. The CDR3 DNA reads TGTGCCAGCCGAACCACAGGGTGGCGAGTTTGGCAGTACTTC.

This clonotype was counted only a few times. This sequence joins TRBV29-1 and TRBJ2-6; the D is unclear. The CDR3 has 16 residues. V shed 7 bases and J shed 0 bases, with 16 bases lying between them. CDR1 and CDR2 (germline): SQVTM, ANQGSEA. Here the CDR3 DNA reads TGCAGCGCTGACGCAATTGGTGCCTCTGGGGCCAACGTCCTGACTTTC. Translating it yields CSADAIGASGANVLTF.

About this clonotype itself: One base away lies a much larger clone, so this may be a sequencing read error. The gene calls are TRBV6-2 or TRBV6-3 and TRBJ2-1; perhaps TRBD1 as D (6 bases). In germline, CDR1 is MNHEY, CDR2 SVGEGT. The CDR3 runs to 12 residues. Written as DNA, the CDR3 is TGTGCCAGCAGCAACAGGGCGGGCTGGCAGTCCTTC. Its protein product is CASSNRAGWQSF.

The chain couples TRBV15 to TRBJ2-2; D remains unclear. Germline V gene data show CDR1 as LNHNV and CDR2 as YYDKDF (reference sequence). The CDR3 runs 14 residues. Trimming removed 1 base at V and 1 base at J, with 4 bases between. CDR3 amino acids: CATSRVGNTGELFF. The CDR3 region has the DNA TGTGCCACCAGCAGAGTAGGGAACACCGGGGAGCTGTTTTTT.

The chain has TRBV4-1 and TRBJ2-3; 9 bases align to TRBD2. The V gene's germline CDR1 is MGHRA and CDR2 YSYEKL. The junction had 3 bases not matched to a gene; V was cut back by 2 bases and J by 0 bases. This CDR3 has 16 residues. Here the CDR3 reads CASSQNSGSSTDTQYF. The CDR3 nucleotides read TGCGCCAGCAGCCAAAATAGCGGGAGTAGCACAGATACGCAGTATTTT.

The CDR3 region has the DNA TGTGCCACCAAACCAGGGGGCGAAGCAGATACGCAGTATTTT. Translated, it gives CATKPGGEADTQYF. The chain joins TRBV7-9 to TRBJ2-3; 8 nucleotides line up with TRBD1. There are 14 residues in the CDR3. V was clipped by 10 bases and J by 4 bases; unmatched bases: 10. Germline V CDR1 and CDR2: SEHNR, FQNEAQ (reference sequence).

A remark on this clonotype: A clone one base away is much larger, so this may be a read error. The chain couples TRBV10-3 to TRBJ2-7; D tentatively reads TRBD1 or TRBD2 (6 bases each). From germline, CDR1 is ENHRY and CDR2 SYGVKD. V dropped 2 bases and J dropped 2 bases, with 19 bases sitting between them. CDR3 size: 17 residues. The CDR3 region has the DNA TGTGCCATCAGTGAGCAGAAGGGGGGAGGTGCCGCCTACGAGCAGTACTTC. Protein sequence: CAISEQKGGGAAYEQYF.

The rearrangement joins TRBV10-1 to TRBJ1-6; D call uncertain. The germline gives CDR1 WNHNN, CDR2 SYGVQD (reference sequence). The ends were cut back, 2 bases at V and 7 bases at J, with 9 bases in the middle. There are 14 residues in the CDR3. CDR3 nucleotides: TGCGCCAGCAGTGAGGGACTAGGGAATTCACCCCTCCACTTT. It codes for CASSEGLGNSPLHF.

This clonotype was detected ten times or more. This chain connects TRBV5-5 to TRBJ2-3; TRBD2 matches at 10 bases. Germline values: CDR1 SGHKS, CDR2 YYEKEE (reference sequence). V shed 1 base and J 5 bases; nucleotides not matched to a gene: 4. The CDR3 spans 15 residues. The CDR3 DNA is TGTGCCAGCAGCTTGACTAGCGGGGTGGTAGATACGCAGTATTTT. This sequence encodes CASSLTSGVVDTQYF. Using reference TRBV5-5 and TRBJ2-3 for the parts outside the CDR3, the full variable domain is DAGVTQSPTHLIKTRGQQVTLRCSPISGHKSVSWYQQVLGQGPQFIFQYYEKEERGRGNFPDRFSARQFPNYSSELNVNALLLGDSALYLCASSLTSGVVDTQYFGPGTRLTVL.

With respect to this clonotype: A much larger clone sits a single nucleotide away, making a read error possible. The chain has TRBV11-2 and TRBJ1-2; D possibly corresponds to TRBD1 (5 bases). Germline V gene data show CDR1 as SGHAT and CDR2 as FQNNGV. The CDR3 loop spans 14 amino acids. The CDR3 spells CANSFGTEHYGYTF. CDR3 sequence (DNA): TGTGCCAACAGCTTCGGGACGGAGCACTATGGCTACACCTTC.

V and J are TRBV19 and TRBJ2-5; 7 nucleotides align to TRBD1. V shed 4 bases, J shed 5 bases, and the junction held 10 bases outside the gene matches. Germline loops: CDR1 LNHDA, CDR2 SQIVND (reference sequence). The CDR3 extends over 15 amino acids. CDR3 amino acids: CASSTGTVGPETQYF. DNA for the CDR3: TGTGCCAGTAGTACAGGGACAGTGGGGCCGGAGACCCAGTACTTC.

The table lists this clonotype with many counts. This sequence joins TRBV20-1 and TRBJ2-3; D could derive from TRBD1 or TRBD2 (5 bases each). The V gene's germline CDR1 is DFQATT and CDR2 SNEGSKA (reference sequence). The CDR3 has 14 residues. V lost 5 bases and J 1 base, leaving 13 bases between the germline ends. The CDR3 sequence: CSAGAWRGTDTQYF. CDR3 bases: TGCAGTGCTGGGGCTTGGCGGGGCACAGATACGCAGTATTTT.